The T cell receptor (beta chain) described here comes from a study of tumor-infiltrating lymphocytes in primary liver carcinoma. Co-extracting RNA and DNA was done with about 20-33 mg of unsorted bulk tissue as input. Among the patients, all had chronic HBV infection and none had been treated. All of the tumor samples contained over 80% viable tumor cells. On this clonotype itself: Its target is not known. A read error may produce the germline difference seen at one junction end.

Synthesis of TCR beta cDNA was carried out from around 540 ng total RNA with a constant-region primer. Three nested multiplex PCR rounds, a slightly modified ARM-PCR, produced the libraries for TCR beta. A C-beta reverse primer and TRBV1-TRBV30 forward primers served in each of the first two PCR rounds, at ten to eleven cycles apiece. TCRdb processed the multiplex PCR reads anew with MiXCR; each CDR3 protein has one entry. The table lists nearly 45,000 distinct CDR3 sequences, 73% of them singletons. The CDR3 sequence is 14 residues long. Per germline, CDR1 SGHDN and CDR2 FVKESK. Study-level points and caveats: Top clones occupying all five tumor regions numbered only about 8-25%.

The receptor was isolated from a man aged 40-49 years with primary liver carcinoma and hepatitis B virus infection. The V gene is TRBV14, the J gene TRBJ2-5, with a weak D call TRBD2 (6 bases). Sequencing input: liver tumor tissue from sampling region 2. Subset indicated: tumor region T2, inferior pole. CDR3 bases: TGTGTCAGCAGCCCGACCTTGGGGCGGGGGACCCAGTACTTC. Amino acids: CVSSPTLGRGTQYF.